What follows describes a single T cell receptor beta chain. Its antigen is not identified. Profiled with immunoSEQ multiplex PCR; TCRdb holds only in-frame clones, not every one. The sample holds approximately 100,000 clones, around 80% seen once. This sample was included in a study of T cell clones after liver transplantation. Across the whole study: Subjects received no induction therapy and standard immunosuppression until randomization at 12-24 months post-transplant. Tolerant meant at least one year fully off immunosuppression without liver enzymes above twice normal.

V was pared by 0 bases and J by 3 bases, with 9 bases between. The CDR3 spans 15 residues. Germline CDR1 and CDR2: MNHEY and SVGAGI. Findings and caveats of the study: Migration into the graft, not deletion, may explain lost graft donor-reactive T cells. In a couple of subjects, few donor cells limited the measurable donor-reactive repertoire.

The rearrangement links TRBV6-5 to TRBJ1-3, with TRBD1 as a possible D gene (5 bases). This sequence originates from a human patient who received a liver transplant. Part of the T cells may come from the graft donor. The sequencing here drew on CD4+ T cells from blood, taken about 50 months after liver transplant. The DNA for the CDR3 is TGTGCCAGCAGTTACTCCCAGGGTGTTGGAAACACCATATATTTT. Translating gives CASSYSQGVGNTIYF.